These 23 T cell receptor beta chains were all obtained from the same sample, sequenced in a study of CD8 T cells in ankylosing spondylitis (dated by TCRdb to the late 2010s). General study outcomes and caveats: A TCR beta motif made up of eight or nine highly homologous amino acid variants appeared to be characteristic of blood from ankylosing spondylitis patients.

These receptors are not linked to any known antigen. The library was produced with 5' RACE. TCRdb records Illumina HiSeq 2500 as the sequencer. In-frame beta chains were kept once TCRdb had trimmed the public reads at Q25 with fastp and called clones with MiXCR. Every distinct CDR3 protein forms one entry, paired with its most common genes and DNA. The sample yields roughly 700,000 distinct CDR3 sequences; roughly 20% were counted once. The ten largest clones take up around 19% of the sample. Sequences were obtained from blood, either unsorted or a sorted T cell fraction (not recorded which). These receptors came from a male donor with ankylosing spondylitis.

The V call is TRBV29-1, the J call TRBJ1-5; TRBD1 is a possible D gene (5 bases). The ends were cut back, 0 bases at V and 15 bases at J, with 15 bases in the middle. The germline CDR1 and CDR2 sequences are SQVTM and ANQGSEA. The CDR3 sequence is 12 residues long. This chain's CDR3 is CSVEDLGGIWHF. DNA of the CDR3: TGCAGCGTTGAAGATCTTGGGGGGATCTGGCATTTT.

This chain links TRBV20-1 with TRBJ2-5; 8 nucleotides align to TRBD2. Germline V gene sequence: CDR1 DFQATT, CDR2 SNEGSKA (reference sequence). The CDR3 is 13 residues long. With V trimmed by 5 bases and J by 3 bases, 5 bases remained unmatched. The CDR3 is CSAAISGKETQYF. DNA of the CDR3: TGCAGTGCTGCTATTAGCGGGAAAGAGACCCAGTACTTC.

This clonotype was observed many times. The chain employs TRBV9 and TRBJ1-1; the match to TRBD1 covers 7 bases. Looked up from germline, CDR1 is SGDLS and CDR2 is YYNGEE. Unmatched junction bases numbered 1, after V lost 0 bases and J lost 5 bases. This CDR3 has 13 amino acids. CDR3 residues: CASSVEQGTEAFF. CDR3 DNA sequence: TGTGCCAGCAGCGTAGAACAGGGGACTGAAGCTTTCTTT.

The chain links TRBV4-3 to TRBJ2-3, with a tentative D call TRBD2 (7 bases). V dropped 3 bases and J dropped 4 bases, with 20 bases sitting between them. Germline CDR1 reads LGHNA; CDR2 reads YSLEER. There are 17 residues in the CDR3. CDR3 sequence reads: CASSQYVGGRGADTQYF. The CDR3, as DNA: TGCGCCAGCAGCCAGTACGTAGGGGGGAGGGGTGCAGATACGCAGTATTTT.

This clonotype was seen a few times. V is TRBV12-3 or TRBV12-4 and J is TRBJ1-4, with D possibly matching TRBD1 (6 bases). The ends were cut back, 3 bases at V and 8 bases at J, with 10 bases in the middle. CDR3 length equals 13 residues. CDR3 nucleotides: TGTGCCAGCAGTTTGCGGACAGTAGAAAAACTGTTTTTT. Amino acid sequence: CASSLRTVEKLFF.

This clonotype has more than one count but fewer than ten. The chain recombines TRBV28 with TRBJ1-1, with a possible D match to TRBD1 (5 bases). Trimming left V 8 bases short and J 2 bases short, with 12 bases between. The CDR3 has 13 amino acids. The germline gives CDR1 MDHEN, CDR2 SYDVKM. CDR3 loop: CASWQGPNTEAFF. The CDR3 DNA reads TGTGCCAGCTGGCAGGGCCCCAACACTGAAGCTTTCTTT.

The rearrangement links TRBV6-2 or TRBV6-3 to TRBJ2-7; no firm D call. With 6 bases removed from V and 3 bases from J, the gap between germline ends came to 15 bases. The CDR3 is 14 residues long. Germline CDR1 is MNHEY and CDR2 is SVGEGT. CDR3 DNA sequence: TGTGCCAGCAGGCTCAGGCAGAGCCACTACGAGCAGTACTTC. Its protein product is CASRLRQSHYEQYF.

The chain joins TRBV29-1 to TRBJ2-4; TRBD1 is a possible D gene (5 bases). Per the germline V gene, CDR1 is SQVTM and CDR2 is ANQGSEA. Trimming took off 2 bases at V and 7 bases at J, with 9 bases between the two ends. The CDR3 spans 12 residues. The CDR3 DNA follows: TGCAGCGTTGAACAGGGTAGGAACATTCAGTACTTC. Residues: CSVEQGRNIQYF.

The genes are TRBV4-3 and TRBJ2-1, with 12 nucleotides matching TRBD2. The germline gives CDR1 LGHNA, CDR2 YSLEER. The CDR3 runs 16 residues. V shed 6 bases and J 7 bases; nucleotides not matched to a gene: 10. The CDR3 sequence: CASRGQLAGGGNEQFF. DNA of the CDR3: TGCGCCAGCAGGGGGCAGCTAGCGGGAGGGGGAAATGAGCAGTTCTTC.

V usage is TRBV4-2 and J usage is TRBJ1-4; 8 bases agree with TRBD1. CDR3 size: 18 residues. CDR1 and CDR2 (germline): LGHNA, YNFKEQ. Trimming took 0 bases from V and 0 from J; bases not matched to a gene: 6. This CDR3 is CASSQDGTGSATNEKLFF. CDR3 coding DNA: TGTGCCAGCAGCCAAGACGGGACAGGCTCTGCAACTAATGAAAAACTGTTTTTT.

This chain joins TRBV4-2 and TRBJ2-3; D gene ambiguous. The CDR3 consists of 14 residues. V lost 1 base and J lost 2, with 7 bases in between. CDR1 is LGHNA and CDR2 is YNFKEQ in the germline V gene. CDR3 DNA sequence: TGTGCCAGCAGCCAAGGTGGATTCACAGATACGCAGTATTTT. This encodes CASSQGGFTDTQYF.

J is TRBJ2-2 and V is TRBV2, with 8 bases aligning to TRBD2. This CDR3 comprises 16 residues. V trimming: 10 bases; J trimming: 4 bases; junction bases outside the gene matches: 14. Germline-derived CDR1 and CDR2 are SNHLY and FYNNEI. CDR3 nucleotide sequence: TGTGCCACTAACCCGACGGGAGGGCCGCCCACCGGGGAGCTGTTTTTT. The encoded protein is CATNPTGGPPTGELFF. Complete variable domain (other parts from reference TRBV2 and TRBJ2-2): EPEVTQTPSHQVTQMGQEVILRCVPISNHLYFYWYRQILGQKVEFLVSFYNNEISEKSEIFDDQFSVERPDGSNFTLKIRSTKLEDSAMYFCATNPTGGPPTGELFFGEGSRLTVL.

This clonotype was seen only a few times. The chain has TRBV12-3 or TRBV12-4 and TRBJ1-2; D gene uncertain. Between the trimmed V and J ends, which lost 7 bases and 7 bases, there was a span of 13 bases. The CDR3 is 12 amino acids. CDR3 in DNA: TGTGCCAGCACCAAACCCAGCGGTGGCTACACCTTC. This sequence encodes CASTKPSGGYTF.

The V and J genes are TRBV20-1 and TRBJ2-7; perhaps TRBD1 as D (6 bases). CDR1 is DFQATT and CDR2 is SNEGSKA in the germline V gene (reference sequence). V was trimmed by 5 bases and J by 3 bases, leaving 17 bases between them. The CDR3 is 14 residues long. CDR3 bases: TGCAGTGCTTCGGGACAAGGGCCTGGCTACGAGCAGTACTTC. Its protein product is CSASGQGPGYEQYF.

The table lists this clonotype with a few counts. V is TRBV18 and J is TRBJ2-1, with D possibly matching TRBD2 (6 bases). The CDR3 sequence is 13 residues long. The germline CDR1 and CDR2 sequences are KGHSH and LQKENI. Trimming shortened V by 2 bases and J by 7 bases, and 9 bases separated the two germline ends. The CDR3 DNA sequence: TGTGCCAGCTCACCAATCCGGGGGAATGAGCAGTTCTTC. Translated, it gives CASSPIRGNEQFF.

This clonotype was recorded a few times. The genes are TRBV28 and TRBJ2-1; D is undetermined. CDR1 and CDR2 from the germline V gene are MDHEN and SYDVKM. Trimming stripped 5 bases from V and 4 bases from J, with 12 bases between. The CDR3 is 14 residues long. CDR3: CASSASPVYNEQFF. The CDR3 DNA reads as TGTGCCAGCAGTGCATCCCCGGTGTACAATGAGCAGTTCTTC.

This clonotype showed up just a few times. The rearrangement joins TRBV5-1 to TRBJ2-5; the D gene is possibly TRBD2 (6 bases). The CDR3 covers 15 residues. CDR1 and CDR2 (germline): SGHRS, YFSETQ. The ends were cut back, 2 bases at V and 5 bases at J, with 16 bases in the middle. The CDR3 nucleotides read TGCGCCAGCAGCTTCCGGGACTCGCAAAGGGAGACCCAGTACTTC. Its translation is CASSFRDSQRETQYF.

CDR3 sequence: CASRTSAYNEQFF. In DNA form, the CDR3 reads TGTGCCAGCAGGACTAGCGCGTACAATGAGCAGTTCTTC. This chain joins TRBV6-1 and TRBJ2-1, with 8 bases lining up with TRBD2. This CDR3 region has 13 residues. From germline, CDR1 is MNHNS and CDR2 SASEGT. The junction had 2 bases not matched to a gene; V was cut back by 6 bases and J by 4 bases.

The chain uses TRBV4-3 and TRBJ1-3, with 9 bases matching TRBD1. Losses at the gene ends were 0 bases for V and 0 bases for J; bases not matched to a gene: 0. Germline V CDR1 and CDR2: LGHNA, YSLEER. The CDR3 loop spans 16 amino acids. CDR3 DNA: TGCGCCAGCAGCCAAGAGGGACAGGGCTCTGGAAACACCATATATTTT. Translated: CASSQEGQGSGNTIYF.

V is TRBV7-9 and J is TRBJ1-1; D is unresolved. There are 10 residues in the CDR3. Trimming shortened V by 2 bases and J by 11 bases, and 6 bases separated the two germline ends. The germline V gene encodes CDR1 SEHNR and CDR2 FQNEAQ (reference sequence). The CDR3: CASSLWVAFF. The DNA of the CDR3 is TGTGCCAGCAGCTTATGGGTCGCTTTCTTT.

The table lists this clonotype with a few counts. The chain links TRBV5-1 to TRBJ2-4; either TRBD1 or TRBD2 may fit D (5 bases each). In germline, CDR1 is SGHRS, CDR2 YFSETQ. The V gene lost 4 bases and the J gene lost 5 bases, with 19 bases spanning the gap. The CDR3 length is 16 residues. The DNA for the CDR3 is TGCGCCAGCAGCCTAAATGAGGGGACGGCCCAAAACATTCAGTACTTC. Translated, it gives CASSLNEGTAQNIQYF.

This clonotype has a handful of counts. The gene calls are TRBV5-8 and TRBJ1-2; 8 bases align to TRBD1. V was clipped by 4 bases and J by 5 bases; unmatched bases: 10. This CDR3 contains 15 residues. Germline lookup yields CDR1 SGHTS and CDR2 YDEGEE. The CDR3 bases are TGTGCCAGCAGCAACACGGATAGGACAGGGTATGGCTACACCTTC. It codes for CASSNTDRTGYGYTF.

This clonotype was seen a handful of times. This chain joins TRBV6-5 and TRBJ1-1, with D hard to call. The V end lost 0 bases, the J end lost 5 bases, and 10 bases lay between the germline ends. Germline loops: CDR1 MNHEY, CDR2 SVGAGI. This CDR3 region has 14 residues. CDR3 sequence reads: CASSYSTRRTEAFF. The CDR3 bases are TGTGCCAGCAGTTACTCGACCCGAAGGACTGAAGCTTTCTTT.